This T cell receptor beta chain stems from a study of identical twins. Study-wide results and caveats: For out-of-frame alpha sequences shared by twins, low generation probability was in excess.

Notes on this clonotype: What it binds is unknown.

TCRdb itself ran the 5' RACE reads through MiXCR, one entry per CDR3 protein. Of about 790,000 distinct CDR3 sequences listed, roughly 20% are singletons. The CDR3 runs to 16 residues. CDR1 and CDR2 (germline): SGHRS, YFSETQ. Trimming stripped 1 base from V and 2 bases from J, with 13 bases between. This sample was also put to use in a study of T cells expressing NK-cell markers. That source notes: Beta-chain profiling covered CD3+CD56+NKG2C+, CD3+CD56+NKG2C- and CD3+CD56-NKG2C+ sorted subsets. The eight sequenced donors comprised seven who were HCMV-seropositive and one who was seronegative.

V gene TRBV5-1 combines with J gene TRBJ2-4, with D unclear. The sample comprised PBMCs. The TCR sequence derives from a woman between 18 and 30 years old in good health. DNA for the CDR3: TGCGCCAGCAGCTTGATTGGCTCTGTACCCAAAAACATTCAGTACTTC. Translation gives CASSLIGSVPKNIQYF. The variable domain in full, with the rest retrieved from reference TRBV5-1 and TRBJ2-4, is KAGVTQTPRYLIKTRGQQVTLSCSPISGHRSVSWYQQTPGQGLQFLFEYFSETQRNKGNFPGRFSGRQFSNSRSEMNVSTLELGDSALYLCASSLIGSVPKNIQYFGAGTRLSVL.